Following are 20 T cell receptor beta chains from one sample sequenced in a study of T cell repertoires in cytomegalovirus infection. TCRdb itself ran the reads through MiXCR, one entry per CDR3 protein. The table has hundreds of thousands of distinct CDR3 sequences, about two fifths seen once; the top ten hold 43%. Their recognized antigens are unknown. This material consisted of cultured PBMCs, taken from culture after CMV antigen stimulation. The receptors originated from a human donor in good health (CMV status not recorded). Some clones in this sample may be carry-over from other donors' samples.

This clonotype has more than one count but fewer than ten. The CDR3 DNA reads TGTGCCAGCAGAGAGGGAGGACCGAGCTCTGGGGCCAACGTCCTGACTTTC. It codes for CASREGGPSSGANVLTF. This chain connects TRBV28 to TRBJ2-6; D perhaps matches TRBD2 (6 bases). Germline-derived CDR1 and CDR2 are MDHEN and SYDVKM. The CDR3 has 17 residues. V gave up 6 bases and J gave up 0 bases, with 15 bases separating them.

J is TRBJ2-3 and V is TRBV12-3 or TRBV12-4; 9 bases map to TRBD2. The CDR3 runs 15 residues. Losses at the gene ends were 3 bases for V and 4 bases for J; bases not matched to a gene: 5. CDR3 nucleotides: TGTGCCAGCAGTTTGAAGCGGGAGGCCCCAGATACGCAGTATTTT. Protein product: CASSLKREAPDTQYF.

In this sample, this clonotype turned up a few times. The chain uses TRBV7-6 and TRBJ2-1; 9 nucleotides match TRBD1. The junction had 10 bases not matched to a gene; V was cut back by 4 bases and J by 9 bases. The CDR3 runs 15 residues. Looked up from germline, CDR1 is SGHVS and CDR2 is FNYEAQ. CDR3 amino acids: CASSSFGTGLSEQFF. CDR3 nucleotides: TGTGCCAGCAGCTCCTTTGGGACAGGGTTATCTGAGCAGTTCTTC.

The chain combines TRBV11-2 with TRBJ2-5, with TRBD2 matching over 8 bases. The V and J ends lost 0 bases and 5 bases, in that order; junction bases with no gene match: 8. Germline-derived CDR1 and CDR2 are SGHAT and FQNNGV. The CDR3 runs 16 residues. This CDR3 is CASSLEPGLGPETQYF. CDR3 bases: TGTGCCAGCAGCTTAGAGCCGGGACTAGGACCCGAGACCCAGTACTTC.

The rearrangement links TRBV4-3 to TRBJ1-1; the match to TRBD1 covers 8 bases. J lost 7 bases, V lost 8 bases, and 12 bases had no gene match. The CDR3 is 14 amino acids. CDR1 and CDR2 (germline): LGHNA, YSLEER. The DNA for the CDR3 is TGCGCCAGCCGTACTGGACAGGGAGGTGATGAAGCTTTCTTT. Protein sequence: CASRTGQGGDEAFF.

The rearrangement uses TRBV12-3 or TRBV12-4 and TRBJ1-4; TRBD1 is a possible D gene (6 bases). CDR3 length equals 13 residues. V lost 7 bases, J lost 7 bases, and 13 bases lay in between. CDR3 nucleotides: TGTGCCAGCACCCCGCAGGGGCCTGAAAAACTGTTTTTT. It yields the protein CASTPQGPEKLFF.

The J gene is TRBJ1-5, the V gene TRBV28; D unclear. CDR1 is MDHEN and CDR2 is SYDVKM in the germline V gene. V shed 3 bases and J shed 1 base, with 10 bases lying between them. The CDR3 runs 15 residues. As DNA, the CDR3 is TGTGCCAGCAGTTTCCCCTCGGGCAGCAATCAGCCCCAGCATTTT. Translation: CASSFPSGSNQPQHF.

This clonotype was found once. The genes are TRBV7-6 and TRBJ2-3; 7 nucleotides align to TRBD1. The germline V gene encodes CDR1 SGHVS and CDR2 FNYEAQ. The CDR3 covers 16 residues. With 5 bases clipped from V and 3 bases from J, the junction kept 11 bases outside the gene matches. The CDR3 loop reads CASSDSGGKKTDTQYF. The CDR3 coding sequence is TGTGCCAGCAGCGACTCAGGGGGAAAAAAAACAGATACGCAGTATTTT. The variable domain in full, with the rest retrieved from reference TRBV7-6 and TRBJ2-3, is GAGVSQSPRYKVTKRGQDVALRCDPISGHVSLYWYRQALGQGPEFLTYFNYEAQQDKSGLPNDRFSAERPEGSISTLTIQRTEQRDSAMYRCASSDSGGKKTDTQYFGPGTRLTVL.

The rearrangement uses TRBV7-6 and TRBJ1-4; D remains unclear. V was clipped by 4 bases and J by 4 bases, with 10 bases between them. The CDR3 has 14 residues. Germline-derived CDR1 and CDR2 are SGHVS and FNYEAQ. CDR3 residues: CASSYLAVNEKLFF. The CDR3 region has the DNA TGTGCCAGCAGCTACCTTGCAGTTAATGAAAAACTGTTTTTT. Together with reference TRBV7-6 and TRBJ1-4, the CDR3 gives the full variable domain: GAGVSQSPRYKVTKRGQDVALRCDPISGHVSLYWYRQALGQGPEFLTYFNYEAQQDKSGLPNDRFSAERPEGSISTLTIQRTEQRDSAMYRCASSYLAVNEKLFFGSGTQLSVL.

This clonotype turned up a few times. The chain links TRBV7-9 to TRBJ1-6; unclear D gene. V was pared by 5 bases and J by 11 bases, with 13 bases between. Per germline, CDR1 SEHNR and CDR2 FQNEAQ (reference sequence). This CDR3 has 13 residues. The CDR3, as DNA: TGTGCCAGCAGCGTGACCCTTGCGACACCCCTCCACTTT. Protein product: CASSVTLATPLHF.

This sequence joins TRBV6-6 and TRBJ2-1, with 7 bases fitting TRBD2. V lost 2 bases and J lost 7; bases outside the gene matches: 5. Germline CDR1 MNHNY, CDR2 SVGAGI (reference sequence). The CDR3 has 14 residues. The CDR3, as DNA: TGTGCCAGCAGTTACGCGGGAGTTGGTAATGAGCAGTTCTTC. This translates into CASSYAGVGNEQFF.

The chain recombines TRBV12-3 or TRBV12-4 with TRBJ2-1; 9 bases are shared with TRBD2. Unmatched junction bases numbered 7, after V lost 3 bases and J lost 4 bases. There are 16 residues in the CDR3. The DNA for the CDR3 is TGTGCCAGCAGTTTGGGGCTAGCGGGGAATTACAATGAGCAGTTCTTC. Amino acids: CASSLGLAGNYNEQFF.

J is TRBJ2-3 and V is TRBV2, with 10 nucleotides matching TRBD2. J lost 5 bases, V lost 4 bases, and 18 bases had no gene match. Germline V gene lookup returns CDR1 SNHLY and CDR2 FYNNEI. The CDR3 length is 19 residues. CDR3 region: CASSVTVEASGSVGDTQYF. In DNA form, the CDR3 reads TGTGCCAGCAGTGTCACGGTTGAGGCTAGCGGGAGTGTTGGAGATACGCAGTATTTT.

The CDR3 here is CASSLRTGGQGKDEQFF. CDR3 coding DNA: TGTGCCAGCAGCTTAAGGACCGGGGGACAGGGGAAGGATGAGCAGTTCTTC. The chain links TRBV7-8 to TRBJ2-1; 10 bases are a match to TRBD1. The CDR3 covers 17 residues. The ends lost 2 bases at V and 8 bases at J; junction bases unmatched: 12. Germline V CDR1 and CDR2: SGHVS, FQNEAQ.

V is TRBV6-6 and J is TRBJ2-7; the match to TRBD1 covers 7 bases. Trimming at V came to 7 bases and at J to 0 bases, leaving 3 bases not matched to a gene. There are 13 residues in the CDR3. Germline CDR1 reads MNHNY; CDR2 reads SVGAGI (reference sequence). The CDR3 reads CASTGQVSYEQYF. CDR3 nucleotides: TGTGCCAGCACAGGACAGGTCTCCTACGAGCAGTACTTC.

This sequence joins TRBV6-5 and TRBJ2-1, with 8 positions matching TRBD1. The CDR3 consists of 17 residues. J lost 0 bases, V lost 4 bases, and 8 bases had no gene match. Germline V gene data show CDR1 as MNHEY and CDR2 as SVGAGI. CDR3 nucleotide sequence: TGTGCCAGCAGTTCCCGCCGGGACAGGTTCTCCTACAATGAGCAGTTCTTC. It encodes CASSSRRDRFSYNEQFF.

This clonotype occurred many times. The CDR3 region is CASSLATGLPQHF. The CDR3 DNA follows: TGTGCCAGCAGCTTAGCGACAGGGTTACCCCAGCATTTT. The chain carries TRBV7-2 and TRBJ1-5, with TRBD1 matching 7 bases. V lost 0 bases and J lost 10; bases outside the gene matches: 3. From germline, CDR1 is SGHTA and CDR2 FQGNSA. CDR3 length equals 13 residues.

The table lists this clonotype with many counts. The chain carries TRBV7-8 and TRBJ2-2, with 13 positions matching TRBD2. This CDR3 is 16 amino acids long. Trimming removed 3 bases from V and 6 bases from J; junction bases left unmatched: 4. Per the germline V gene, CDR1 is SGHVS and CDR2 is FQNEAQ. This CDR3 is CASSFGLAGVAGELFF. The DNA of the CDR3 is TGTGCCAGCAGCTTTGGACTAGCGGGAGTTGCCGGGGAGCTGTTTTTT.

DNA of the CDR3: TGTGCCAGCAGTTACTCCTATGGGGCTGGGGCCAACGTCCTGACTTTC. Translation: CASSYSYGAGANVLTF. The gene calls are TRBV6-8 and TRBJ2-6; D is uncertain. The ends were cut back, 0 bases at V and 2 bases at J, with 8 bases in the middle. CDR1 is MNHGY and CDR2 is SAAAGT in the germline V gene. The CDR3 runs to 16 residues.

The V and J genes are TRBV5-1 and TRBJ2-1, with a possible D match to TRBD1 (5 bases). V gave up 4 bases and J gave up 1 base, with 12 bases separating them. The CDR3 covers 15 residues. Germline V gene lookup returns CDR1 SGHRS and CDR2 YFSETQ. CDR3 sequence reads: CASSGGQVSYNEQFF. Here the CDR3 DNA reads TGCGCCAGCAGCGGCGGACAAGTGTCCTACAATGAGCAGTTCTTC.